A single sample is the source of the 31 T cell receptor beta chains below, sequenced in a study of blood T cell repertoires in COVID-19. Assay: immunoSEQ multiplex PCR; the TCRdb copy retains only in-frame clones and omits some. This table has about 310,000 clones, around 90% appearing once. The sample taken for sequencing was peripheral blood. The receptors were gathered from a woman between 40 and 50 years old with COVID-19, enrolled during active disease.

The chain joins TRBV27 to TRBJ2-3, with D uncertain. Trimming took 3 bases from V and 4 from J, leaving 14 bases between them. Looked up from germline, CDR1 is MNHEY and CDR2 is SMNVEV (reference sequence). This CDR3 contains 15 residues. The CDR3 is CASSFTTEAPDTQYF. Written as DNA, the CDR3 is TGTGCCAGCAGTTTCACTACCGAAGCCCCAGATACGCAGTATTTT.

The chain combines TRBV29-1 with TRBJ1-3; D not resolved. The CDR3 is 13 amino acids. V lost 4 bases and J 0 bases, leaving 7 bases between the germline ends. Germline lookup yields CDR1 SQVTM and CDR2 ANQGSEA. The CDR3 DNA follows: TGCAGCGTTGTATTCCTCTCTGGAAACACCATATATTTT. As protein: CSVVFLSGNTIYF.

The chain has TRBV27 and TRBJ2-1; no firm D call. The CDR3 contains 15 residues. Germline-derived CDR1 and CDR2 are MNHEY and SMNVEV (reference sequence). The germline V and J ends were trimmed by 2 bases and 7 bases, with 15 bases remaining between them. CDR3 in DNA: TGTGCCAGCAGTTTACAAATAAGAGTCGTTAATGAGCAGTTCTTC. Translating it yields CASSLQIRVVNEQFF.

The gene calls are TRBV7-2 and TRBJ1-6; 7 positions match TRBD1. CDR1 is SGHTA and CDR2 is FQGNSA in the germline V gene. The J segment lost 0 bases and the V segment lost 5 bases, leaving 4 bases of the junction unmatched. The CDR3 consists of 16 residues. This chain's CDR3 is CASSATGSSYNSPLHF. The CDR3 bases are TGTGCCAGCAGCGCGACAGGGAGCTCCTATAATTCACCCCTCCACTTT. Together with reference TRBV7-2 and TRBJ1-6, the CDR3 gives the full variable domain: GAGVSQSPSNKVTEKGKDVELRCDPISGHTALYWYRQSLGQGLEFLIYFQGNSAPDKSGLPSDRFSAERTGGSVSTLTIQRTQQEDSAVYLCASSATGSSYNSPLHFGNGTRLTVT.

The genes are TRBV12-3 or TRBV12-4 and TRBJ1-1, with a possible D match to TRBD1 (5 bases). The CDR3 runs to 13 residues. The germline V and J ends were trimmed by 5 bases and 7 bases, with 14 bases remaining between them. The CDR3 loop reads CASSPFPGLEAFF. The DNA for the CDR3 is TGTGCCAGCAGTCCATTCCCGGGACTTGAAGCTTTCTTT.

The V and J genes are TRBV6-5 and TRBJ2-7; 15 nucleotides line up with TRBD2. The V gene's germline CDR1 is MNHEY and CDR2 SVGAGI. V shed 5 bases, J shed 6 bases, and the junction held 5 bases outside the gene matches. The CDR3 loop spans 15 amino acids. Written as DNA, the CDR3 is TGTGCCAGCAGTCCAGGACTAGCGGGAGGGCTCGAGCAGTACTTC. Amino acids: CASSPGLAGGLEQYF.

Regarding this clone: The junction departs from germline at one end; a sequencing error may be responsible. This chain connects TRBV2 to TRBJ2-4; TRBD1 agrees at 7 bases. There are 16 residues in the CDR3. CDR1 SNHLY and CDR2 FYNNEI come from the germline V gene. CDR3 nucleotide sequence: TGTGCCAGCAGTGAGCTAGGGACAGCAGCCGAAAACATTCAGTACTTC. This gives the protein CASSELGTAAENIQYF.

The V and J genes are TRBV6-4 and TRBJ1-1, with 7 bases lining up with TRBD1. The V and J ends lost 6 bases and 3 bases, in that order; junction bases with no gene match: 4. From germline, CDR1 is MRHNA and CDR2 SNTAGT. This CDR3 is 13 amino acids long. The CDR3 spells CASRHGTDTEAFF. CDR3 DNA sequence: TGTGCCAGCAGACACGGGACAGACACTGAAGCTTTCTTT.

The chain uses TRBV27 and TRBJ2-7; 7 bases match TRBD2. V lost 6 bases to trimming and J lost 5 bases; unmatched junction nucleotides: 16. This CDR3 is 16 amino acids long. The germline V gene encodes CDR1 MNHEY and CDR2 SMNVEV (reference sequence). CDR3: CASRRSGGKNGDEQYF. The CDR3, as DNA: TGTGCCAGCAGACGCTCGGGGGGAAAAAATGGCGACGAGCAGTACTTC.

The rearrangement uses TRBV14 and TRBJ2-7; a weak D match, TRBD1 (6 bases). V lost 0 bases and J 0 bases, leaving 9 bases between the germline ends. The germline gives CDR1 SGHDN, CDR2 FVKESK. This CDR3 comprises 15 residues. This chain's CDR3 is CASSQDTGISYEQYF. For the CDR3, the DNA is TGTGCCAGCAGCCAAGATACAGGGATCTCCTACGAGCAGTACTTC.

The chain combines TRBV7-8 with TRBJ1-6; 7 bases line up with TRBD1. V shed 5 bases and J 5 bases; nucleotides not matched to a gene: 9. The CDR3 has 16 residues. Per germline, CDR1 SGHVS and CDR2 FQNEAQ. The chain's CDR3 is CASSRGRGQDNSPLHF. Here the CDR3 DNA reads TGTGCCAGCAGCCGAGGGAGGGGGCAGGATAATTCACCCCTCCACTTT.

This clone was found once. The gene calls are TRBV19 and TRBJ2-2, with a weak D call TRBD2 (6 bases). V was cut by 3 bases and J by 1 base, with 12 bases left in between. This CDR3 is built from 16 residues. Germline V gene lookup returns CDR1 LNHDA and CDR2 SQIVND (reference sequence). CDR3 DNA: TGTGCCAGTAGTATGTCCGCGGGGTGGAACACCGGGGAGCTGTTTTTT. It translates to CASSMSAGWNTGELFF. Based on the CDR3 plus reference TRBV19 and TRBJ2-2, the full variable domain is DGGITQSPKYLFRKEGQNVTLSCEQNLNHDAMYWYRQDPGQGLRLIYYSQIVNDFQKGDIAEGYSVSREKKESFPLTVTSAQKNPTAFYLCASSMSAGWNTGELFFGEGSRLTVL.

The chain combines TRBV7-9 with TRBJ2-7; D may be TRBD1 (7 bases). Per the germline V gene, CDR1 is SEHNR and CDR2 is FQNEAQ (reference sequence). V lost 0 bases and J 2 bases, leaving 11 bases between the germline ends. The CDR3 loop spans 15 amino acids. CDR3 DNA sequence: TGTGCCAGCAGCTTAGCCAGGGGGGCACCCTACGAGCAGTACTTC. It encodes CASSLARGAPYEQYF.

In nucleotides, the CDR3 is TGCGCCAGCAGCCAGGGGGCAGGCAGTCCCTACGAGCAGTACTTC. Translation gives CASSQGAGSPYEQYF. The rearrangement links TRBV4-3 to TRBJ2-7, with D possibly being TRBD1 (6 bases). Per the germline V gene, CDR1 is LGHNA and CDR2 is YSLEER. V was trimmed by 3 bases and J by 2 bases, leaving 14 bases between them. This CDR3 is 15 amino acids long.

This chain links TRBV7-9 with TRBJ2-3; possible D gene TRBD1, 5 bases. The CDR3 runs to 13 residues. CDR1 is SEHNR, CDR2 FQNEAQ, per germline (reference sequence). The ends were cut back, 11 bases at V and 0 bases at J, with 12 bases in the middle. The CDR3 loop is CAGCDRSTDTQYF. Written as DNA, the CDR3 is TGTGCCGGTTGCGACAGAAGCACAGATACGCAGTATTTT.

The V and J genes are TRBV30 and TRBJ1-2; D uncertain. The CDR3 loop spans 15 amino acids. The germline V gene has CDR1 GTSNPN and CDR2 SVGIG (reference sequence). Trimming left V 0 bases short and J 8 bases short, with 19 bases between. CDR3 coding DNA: TGTGCCTGGAGTGTTGGGTTAGGTACAGCTGGGGGCTACACCTTC. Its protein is CAWSVGLGTAGGYTF.

CDR3 protein: CASSRIGQGIGSGANVLTF. The DNA for the CDR3 is TGTGCCAGCTCCCGTATTGGGCAGGGAATCGGCTCTGGGGCCAACGTCCTGACTTTC. The chain carries TRBV18 and TRBJ2-6, with D tentatively TRBD1 (5 bases). Germline CDR1 and CDR2: KGHSH and LQKENI. Trimming took 6 bases from V and 0 from J, leaving 21 bases between them. The CDR3 covers 19 residues.

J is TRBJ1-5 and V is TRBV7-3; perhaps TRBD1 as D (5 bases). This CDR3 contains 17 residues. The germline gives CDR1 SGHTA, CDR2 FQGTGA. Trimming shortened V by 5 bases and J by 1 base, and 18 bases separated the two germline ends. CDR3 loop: CASSLYLDIFSNQPQHF. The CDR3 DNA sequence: TGTGCCAGCAGCCTCTATTTGGACATCTTCAGCAATCAGCCCCAGCATTTT. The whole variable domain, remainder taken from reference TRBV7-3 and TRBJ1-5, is GAGVSQTPSNKVTEKGKYVELRCDPISGHTALYWYRQSLGQGPEFLIYFQGTGAADDSGLPNDRFFAVRPEGSVSTLKIQRTERGDSAVYLCASSLYLDIFSNQPQHFGDGTRLSIL.

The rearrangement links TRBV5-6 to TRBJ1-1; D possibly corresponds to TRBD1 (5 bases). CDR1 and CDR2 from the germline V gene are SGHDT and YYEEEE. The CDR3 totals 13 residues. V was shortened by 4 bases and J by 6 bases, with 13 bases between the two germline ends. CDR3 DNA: TGTGCCAGCAGCCTCCGGGGGGTTCCTGAAGCTTTCTTT. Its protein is CASSLRGVPEAFF.

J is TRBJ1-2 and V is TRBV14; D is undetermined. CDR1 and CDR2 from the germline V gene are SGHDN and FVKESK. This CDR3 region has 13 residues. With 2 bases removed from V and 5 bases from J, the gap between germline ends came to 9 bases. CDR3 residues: CASSQRLLYGYTF. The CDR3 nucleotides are TGTGCCAGCAGCCAACGTCTCCTATATGGCTACACCTTC.

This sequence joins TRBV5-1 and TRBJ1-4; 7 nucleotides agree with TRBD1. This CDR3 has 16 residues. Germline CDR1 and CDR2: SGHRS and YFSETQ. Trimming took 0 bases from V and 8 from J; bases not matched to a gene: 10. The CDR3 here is CASSLAAGGEVEKLFF. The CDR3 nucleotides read TGCGCCAGCAGCTTGGCCGCAGGGGGAGAAGTCGAAAAACTGTTTTTT.

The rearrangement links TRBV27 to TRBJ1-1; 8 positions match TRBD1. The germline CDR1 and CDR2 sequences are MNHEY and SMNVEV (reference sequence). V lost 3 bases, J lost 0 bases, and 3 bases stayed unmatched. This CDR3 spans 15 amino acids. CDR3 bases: TGTGCCAGCAGTTTCAGGGGGCCAATGAACACTGAAGCTTTCTTT. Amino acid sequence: CASSFRGPMNTEAFF.

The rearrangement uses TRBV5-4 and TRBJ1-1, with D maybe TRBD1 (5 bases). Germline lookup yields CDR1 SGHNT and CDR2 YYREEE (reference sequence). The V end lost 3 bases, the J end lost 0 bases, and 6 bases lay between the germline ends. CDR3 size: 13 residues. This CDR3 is CASSSDMNTEAFF. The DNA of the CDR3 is TGTGCCAGCAGCTCGGACATGAACACTGAAGCTTTCTTT.

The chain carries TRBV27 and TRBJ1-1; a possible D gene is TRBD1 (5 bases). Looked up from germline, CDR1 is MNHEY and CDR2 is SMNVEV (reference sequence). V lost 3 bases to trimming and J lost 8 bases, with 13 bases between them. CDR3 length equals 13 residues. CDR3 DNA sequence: TGTGCCAGCAGTTTCAGGGATGCCGGAGAAGCTTTCTTT. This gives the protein CASSFRDAGEAFF.

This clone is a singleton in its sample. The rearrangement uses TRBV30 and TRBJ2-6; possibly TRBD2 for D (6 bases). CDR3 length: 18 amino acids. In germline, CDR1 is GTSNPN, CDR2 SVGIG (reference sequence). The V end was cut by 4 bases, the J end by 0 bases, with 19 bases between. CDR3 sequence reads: CAWNRPGAFPSGANVLTF. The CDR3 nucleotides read TGTGCCTGGAACCGGCCGGGAGCTTTTCCCTCTGGGGCCAACGTCCTGACTTTC.

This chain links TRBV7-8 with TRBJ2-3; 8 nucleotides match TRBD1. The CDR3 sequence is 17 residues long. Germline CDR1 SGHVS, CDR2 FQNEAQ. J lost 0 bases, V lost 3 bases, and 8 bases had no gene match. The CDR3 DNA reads TGTGCCAGCAGCTTCAGTCAGGGGGCCGCTAGCACAGATACGCAGTATTTT. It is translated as CASSFSQGAASTDTQYF.

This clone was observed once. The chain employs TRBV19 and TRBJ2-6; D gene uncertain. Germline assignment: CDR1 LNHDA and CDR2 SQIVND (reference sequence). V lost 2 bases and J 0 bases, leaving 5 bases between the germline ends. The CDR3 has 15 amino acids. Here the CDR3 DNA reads TGTGCCAGTAGTATACTGTTCTCTGGGGCCAACGTCCTGACTTTC. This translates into CASSILFSGANVLTF.

The CDR3 DNA reads TGTGCCTGGAGTCCCTGGACAGAGAGAAACACTGAAGCTTTCTTT. Its translation: CAWSPWTERNTEAFF. V gene TRBV30 combines with J gene TRBJ1-1; D perhaps matches TRBD1 (6 bases). This CDR3 is 15 amino acids long. Trimming shortened V by 2 bases and J by 2 bases, and 15 bases separated the two germline ends. The germline V gene has CDR1 GTSNPN and CDR2 SVGIG (reference sequence).

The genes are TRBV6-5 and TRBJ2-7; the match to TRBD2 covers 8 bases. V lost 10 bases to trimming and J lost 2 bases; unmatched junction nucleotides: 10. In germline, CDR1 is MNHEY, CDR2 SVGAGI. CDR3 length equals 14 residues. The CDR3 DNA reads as TGTGCCACCGCCAAAACTAGCGGCACCTACGAGCAGTACTTC. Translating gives CATAKTSGTYEQYF.

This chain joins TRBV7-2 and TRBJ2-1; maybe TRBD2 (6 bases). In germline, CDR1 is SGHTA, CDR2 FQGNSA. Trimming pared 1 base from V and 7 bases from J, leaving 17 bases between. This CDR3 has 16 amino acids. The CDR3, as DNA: TGTGCCAGCAGCTTAGGACCCATACGTCTAGCGAATGAGCAGTTCTTC. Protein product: CASSLGPIRLANEQFF.

As DNA, the CDR3 is TGTGCCATCAGCCTAGAGACTAGCGGGAGGAATTTCCAAGAGACCCAGTACTTC. As protein: CAISLETSGRNFQETQYF. The rearrangement uses TRBV10-3 and TRBJ2-5; the match to TRBD2 covers 13 bases. The ends lost 6 bases at V and 1 base at J; junction bases unmatched: 11. Germline CDR1 and CDR2: ENHRY and SYGVKD. The CDR3 length is 18 residues.